This T cell receptor beta chain emerged from a study of shared clonotypes between healthy human individuals. Findings of the study overall: Naive subsets typically showed greater estimated richness than memory subsets.

A note on this clone: Its antigen is unknown.

Each sorted subset replicate got 200 ng genomic DNA, 30,000 or so genomes. How the authors handled the data: Filtering differed for immunoSEQ, which gave only junction sequences without quality scores. Clones were read by immunoSEQ multiplex PCR, and TCRdb kept only the in-frame ones, dropping some. The DNA was the basis for D and trimming; V, J and clone size are from that table. The profile shows approximately 1.4 million clones, about 98% of them singletons. This CDR3 contains 15 residues. The V gene's germline CDR1 is MNHEY and CDR2 SVGAGI. The V gene lost 7 bases and the J gene lost 4 bases, with 19 bases spanning the gap.

Sequencing was carried out using naive CD4+ T cells sorted from blood. Subset indicated: CD45RA+ positively selected. The TCR was taken from a man aged 30 to 45 in good health. The chain joins TRBV6-5 to TRBJ1-1, with D possibly matching TRBD1 (6 bases). DNA for the CDR3: TGTGCCAGCACCTCATTGTCGGGGGCTAGCACTGAAGCTTTCTTT. It yields the protein CASTSLSGASTEAFF.